Following are 20 T cell receptor beta chains from one sample sequenced in a study of monozygotic twins with inflammatory bowel disease. TCRdb re-called the 5' RACE reads and catalogs CDR3 proteins one per entry, DNA excluded. Here the sample table reports 300,000 to 400,000 distinct CDR3 sequences. Sequencing was done on a sample of blood. The source of these receptors is a human donor with ulcerative colitis or Crohn's disease, or a healthy co-twin of an affected twin (not recorded which).

The chain joins TRBV20-1 to TRBJ1-5; TCRdb lists TRBD1, though no DNA is available to test this call. CDR1 and CDR2 from the germline V gene are DFQATT and SNEGSKA (reference sequence). CDR3 size: 15 residues. The CDR3 sequence is CSASSGERGNQPQHF.

The chain is built from TRBV18 and TRBJ2-1; TCRdb's assignment of TRBD1 cannot be checked, as there is no DNA. Germline CDR1 KGHSH, CDR2 LQKENI. The CDR3 extends over 12 amino acids. This CDR3 reads CASSQDRGNEFF. The variable domain in full, with the rest retrieved from reference TRBV18 and TRBJ2-1, is NAGVMQNPRHLVRRRGQEARLRCSPMKGHSHVYWYRQLPEEGLKFMVYLQKENIIDESGMPKERFSAEFPKEGPSILRIQQVVRGDSAAYFCASSQDRGNEFFGPGTRLTVL.

The CDR3 protein is CARREKGGSRNTEAFF. This chain joins TRBV19 and TRBJ1-1; lacking DNA, the TRBD1 call made by TCRdb goes unchecked. Germline lookup yields CDR1 LNHDA and CDR2 SQIVND (reference sequence). This CDR3 has 16 amino acids. The full variable domain, with the rest looked up from reference TRBV19 and TRBJ1-1, is DGGITQSPKYLFRKEGQNVTLSCEQNLNHDAMYWYRQDPGQGLRLIYYSQIVNDFQKGDIAEGYSVSREKKESFPLTVTSAQKNPTAFYLCARREKGGSRNTEAFFGQGTRLTVV.

The chain has TRBV6-1 and TRBJ2-5; the TCRdb call, TRBD1, lacks DNA for checking. The CDR3 has 17 amino acids. CDR1 and CDR2 from the germline V gene are MNHNS and SASEGT. The CDR3 sequence: CASSLSQTRRGLETQYF.

The chain links TRBV7-9 to TRBJ2-1; lacking DNA, the TRBD2 call made by TCRdb goes unchecked. Germline lookup yields CDR1 SEHNR and CDR2 FQNEAQ (reference sequence). CDR3 length equals 15 residues. CDR3 sequence reads: CASSLGGWGYNEQFF.

This chain uses TRBV28 with TRBJ2-7; the D gene TCRdb calls, TRBD2, cannot be checked with no DNA. Germline-derived CDR1 and CDR2 are MDHEN and SYDVKM. The CDR3 runs to 16 residues. The CDR3 reads CASSFFRTSGPYEQYF.

This chain uses TRBV20-1 with TRBJ2-7; TCRdb's D gene call, TRBD1, goes unchecked for lack of DNA. The CDR3 has 14 residues. Per the germline V gene, CDR1 is DFQATT and CDR2 is SNEGSKA (reference sequence). This CDR3 reads CSASRGQGGLEQYF.

V is TRBV6-2 or TRBV6-3 and J is TRBJ2-5; the D call of TRBD1 rests on TCRdb alone, since no DNA is present to check it. This CDR3 contains 14 residues. The germline gives CDR1 MNHEY, CDR2 SVGEGT. The CDR3 sequence is CASSNTGETETQYF.

The chain links TRBV4-1 to TRBJ2-2; the TRBD1 assignment by TCRdb is unverifiable without DNA. This CDR3 is built from 14 residues. CDR1 and CDR2 (germline): MGHRA, YSYEKL. Here the CDR3 reads CASRLDRVSGELFF.

This chain uses TRBV5-1 with TRBJ2-3; checking the TCRdb D call of TRBD1 is not possible without DNA. The CDR3 length is 16 residues. The germline V gene encodes CDR1 SGHRS and CDR2 YFSETQ. The CDR3 loop is CASSLRDVPSTDTQYF.

The CDR3 region is CASSGGVYNEQFF. V is TRBV6-2 or TRBV6-3 and J is TRBJ2-1; there is no DNA to check the TCRdb D call of TRBD2. Germline-derived CDR1 and CDR2 are MNHEY and SVGEGT. There are 13 residues in the CDR3.

V usage is TRBV19 and J usage is TRBJ2-1; no DNA is available, so the TRBD2 call from TCRdb remains unchecked. The CDR3 has 15 residues. Germline lookup yields CDR1 LNHDA and CDR2 SQIVND (reference sequence). The CDR3 protein is CASSIASGNRHEQFF. Supplemented by reference TRBV19 and TRBJ2-1, the full variable domain reads DGGITQSPKYLFRKEGQNVTLSCEQNLNHDAMYWYRQDPGQGLRLIYYSQIVNDFQKGDIAEGYSVSREKKESFPLTVTSAQKNPTAFYLCASSIASGNRHEQFFGPGTRLTVL.

CDR3 sequence reads: CASGFSPVAQETQYF. The V and J genes are TRBV5-1 and TRBJ2-5; no DNA is available, so the TRBD1 call from TCRdb remains unchecked. Looked up from germline, CDR1 is SGHRS and CDR2 is YFSETQ. The CDR3 loop spans 15 amino acids.

V is TRBV4-3 and J is TRBJ2-7; TCRdb picks TRBD1, but there is no DNA to check that call. The CDR3 has 12 amino acids. Germline CDR1 reads LGHNA; CDR2 reads YSLEER. CDR3 protein: CAREPGPWEQYF.

The chain combines TRBV9 with TRBJ2-3. In germline, CDR1 is SGDLS, CDR2 YYNGEE. The CDR3 is 14 residues long. The CDR3 region is CASSVAPRADTQYF.

The gene calls are TRBV29-1 and TRBJ2-1. The CDR3 loop spans 12 amino acids. CDR1 SQVTM and CDR2 ANQGSEA come from the germline V gene. Here the CDR3 reads CSVAVSYNEQFF.

The chain has TRBV29-1 and TRBJ2-7. CDR3 length: 12 residues. Germline values: CDR1 SQVTM, CDR2 ANQGSEA. The CDR3 protein is CSVLTGLYEQYF.

The gene calls are TRBV5-1 and TRBJ2-3; TCRdb designates TRBD1, a call that cannot be tested without DNA. Germline loops: CDR1 SGHRS, CDR2 YFSETQ. This CDR3 has 15 amino acids. The CDR3: CASSLSFVRTDTQYF.

The chain joins TRBV28 to TRBJ2-5. The length of the CDR3 is 13 residues. CDR1 and CDR2 (germline): MDHEN, SYDVKM. CDR3 residues: CASMTPTQETQYF.

The chain employs TRBV7-8 and TRBJ2-6. Looked up from germline, CDR1 is SGHVS and CDR2 is FQNEAQ. This CDR3 contains 15 residues. CDR3 amino acids: CASSYGRSGTNVLTF.